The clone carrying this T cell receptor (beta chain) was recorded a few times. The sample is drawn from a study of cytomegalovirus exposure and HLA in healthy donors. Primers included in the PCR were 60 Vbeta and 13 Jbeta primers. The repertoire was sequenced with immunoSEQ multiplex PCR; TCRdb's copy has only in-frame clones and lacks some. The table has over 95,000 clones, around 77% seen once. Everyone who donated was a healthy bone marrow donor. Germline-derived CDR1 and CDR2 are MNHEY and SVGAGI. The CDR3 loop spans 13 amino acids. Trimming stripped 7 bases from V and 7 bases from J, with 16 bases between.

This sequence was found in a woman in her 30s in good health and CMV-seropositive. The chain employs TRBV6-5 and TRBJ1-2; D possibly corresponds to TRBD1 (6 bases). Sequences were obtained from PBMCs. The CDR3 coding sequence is TGTGCCAGCACCCTAACAGGGCTTGGTGGCTACACCTTC. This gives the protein CASTLTGLGGYTF.